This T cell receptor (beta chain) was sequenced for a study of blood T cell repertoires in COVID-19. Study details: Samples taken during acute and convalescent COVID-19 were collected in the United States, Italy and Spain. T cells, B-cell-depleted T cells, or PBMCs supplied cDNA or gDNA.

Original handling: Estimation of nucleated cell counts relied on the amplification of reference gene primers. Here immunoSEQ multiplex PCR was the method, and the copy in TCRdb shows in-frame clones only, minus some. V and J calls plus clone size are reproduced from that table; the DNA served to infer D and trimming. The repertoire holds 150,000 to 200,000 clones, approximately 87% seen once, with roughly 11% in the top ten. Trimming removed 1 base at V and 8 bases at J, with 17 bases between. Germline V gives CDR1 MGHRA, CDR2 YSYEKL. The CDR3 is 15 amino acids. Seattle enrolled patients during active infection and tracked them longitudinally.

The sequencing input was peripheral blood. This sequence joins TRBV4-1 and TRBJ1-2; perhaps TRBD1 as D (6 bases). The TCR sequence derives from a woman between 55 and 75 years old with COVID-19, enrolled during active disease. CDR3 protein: CASSQGLQGLGGYTF. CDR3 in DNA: TGCGCCAGCAGCCAAGGCTTACAGGGATTAGGAGGCTACACCTTC.